Shown below are 3 T cell receptor beta chains from a single sample sequenced in a study of T cell responses to AZD1222 COVID-19 vaccine. Libraries were prepared by immunoSEQ multiplex PCR; TCRdb keeps only in-frame clonotypes and omits some of them. This sample has roughly 160,000 clones; around 88% occur once, and the top ten carry roughly 1.1%. Sequenced material: peripheral blood, taken 28 days after the second AZD1222 dose. These receptors originate from an adult who received the AZD1222 COVID-19 vaccine.

This clone was detected a few times. CDR3 loop: CSASMLAGALYYEQYF. The DNA for the CDR3 is TGCAGTGCTAGTATGCTAGCGGGGGCCCTTTACTACGAGCAGTACTTC. This chain connects TRBV20-1 to TRBJ2-7; 10 nucleotides agree with TRBD2. J gave up 3 bases and V 3 bases, and 11 bases lay outside the gene matches. Germline CDR1 is DFQATT and CDR2 is SNEGSKA (reference sequence). This CDR3 has 16 amino acids.

In its sample, this clone was seen a few times. The V and J genes are TRBV4-2 and TRBJ1-3; 7 bases agree with TRBD1. CDR3 size: 17 residues. Germline V gene lookup returns CDR1 LGHNA and CDR2 YNFKEQ. V was clipped by 0 bases and J by 0 bases; unmatched bases: 5. CDR3 residues: CASSQDPGGGSGNTIYF. CDR3 bases: TGTGCCAGCAGCCAAGATCCAGGGGGAGGCTCTGGAAACACCATATATTTT.

The chain links TRBV5-4 to TRBJ1-2, with D perhaps TRBD1 (5 bases). The CDR3 has 16 amino acids. The germline V and J ends were trimmed by 2 bases and 7 bases, with 21 bases remaining between them. Germline CDR1 is SGHNT and CDR2 is YYREEE (reference sequence). The CDR3 DNA follows: TGTGCCAGCAGCTTCGGCAACCCGGGACGAAGACCTGGCTACACCTTC. Its protein is CASSFGNPGRRPGYTF.